This TCR beta chain was found in a study of blood T cell repertoires in COVID-19. Study as a whole: The United States, Italy and Spain supplied acute and convalescent COVID-19 samples.

Trimming at V came to 0 bases and at J to 2 bases, leaving 5 bases not matched to a gene. The CDR3 is 19 residues long. Germline V gives CDR1 SGDLS, CDR2 YYNGEE. Clones were read by immunoSEQ multiplex PCR, and TCRdb kept only the in-frame ones, dropping some. The repertoire holds some 300,000 clones, around 87% seen once, with 3.5% to 4.5% in the top ten. The chain carries TRBV9 and TRBJ2-1, with 16 positions matching TRBD2. The sample taken for sequencing was PBMCs or T cells enriched from blood (not recorded which). The clonotype comes from a young woman with acute COVID-19. The CDR3 DNA reads as TGTGCCAGCAGCGTAGAGGGACTAGCGGGAGGGCCTCCCTACAATGAGCAGTTCTTC. Protein: CASSVEGLAGGPPYNEQFF.